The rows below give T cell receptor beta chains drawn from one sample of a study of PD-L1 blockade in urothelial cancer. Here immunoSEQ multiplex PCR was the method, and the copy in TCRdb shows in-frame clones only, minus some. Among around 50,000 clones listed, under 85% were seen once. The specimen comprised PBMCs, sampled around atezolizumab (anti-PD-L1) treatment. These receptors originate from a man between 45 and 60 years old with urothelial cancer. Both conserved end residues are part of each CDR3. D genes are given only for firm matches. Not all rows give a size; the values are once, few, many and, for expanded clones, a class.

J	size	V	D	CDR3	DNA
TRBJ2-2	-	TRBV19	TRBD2	CASSIQAGVPNTGELFF	TGTGCCAGTAGTATACAAGCGGGAGTCCCAAACACCGGGGAGCTGTTTTTT
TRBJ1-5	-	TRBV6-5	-	CASRRTVNSNQPQHF	TGTGCCAGCAGGAGGACAGTAAATAGCAATCAGCCCCAGCATTTT
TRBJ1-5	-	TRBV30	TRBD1	CAWSPDRGRGPQHF	TGTGCCTGGAGTCCAGACAGGGGGCGAGGGCCCCAGCATTTT
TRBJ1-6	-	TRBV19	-	CASKVGPYSPLHF	TGTGCCAGTAAGGTGGGGCCTTATTCACCCCTCCACTTT
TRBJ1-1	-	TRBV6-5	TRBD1	CASSYDTGGGTEAFF	TGTGCCAGCAGTTACGACACAGGGGGAGGAACTGAAGCTTTCTTT
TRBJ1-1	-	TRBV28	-	CASSLNRFEAFF	TGTGCCAGCAGTTTAAACAGGTTCGAGGCTTTCTTT
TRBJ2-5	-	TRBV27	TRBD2	CASSSGTSGRQTQYF	TGTGCCAGCAGTTCCGGGACTAGCGGGAGACAGACCCAGTACTTC
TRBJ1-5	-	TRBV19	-	CASRPDGQGDGNQPQHF	TGTGCCAGTAGACCGGACGGACAAGGAGATGGCAATCAGCCCCAGCATTTT
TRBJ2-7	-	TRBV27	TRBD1	CASSLGNRGQFEQYF	TGTGCCAGCAGTTTAGGGAACAGGGGGCAGTTCGAGCAGTACTTC
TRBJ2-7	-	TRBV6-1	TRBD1	CASSETGTGIYEQYF	TGTGCCAGCAGTGAGACCGGGACAGGGATCTACGAGCAGTACTTC
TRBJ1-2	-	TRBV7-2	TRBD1	CASRTGQGRGRDGYTF	TGTGCCAGCAGAACTGGACAGGGTCGGGGTCGAGATGGCTACACCTTC
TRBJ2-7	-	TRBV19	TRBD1	CASSPGTGEYEQYF	TGTGCCAGTAGTCCCGGGACAGGAGAGTACGAGCAGTACTTC
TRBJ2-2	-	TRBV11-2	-	CASSSPRTISGELFF	TGTGCCAGCAGCTCCCCAAGGACTATCTCCGGGGAGCTGTTTTTT
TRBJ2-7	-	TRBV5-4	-	CASSLDSFYEQYF	TGTGCCAGCAGCTTGGACTCATTCTACGAGCAGTACTTC
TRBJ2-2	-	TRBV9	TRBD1	CASTEPTGTGELFF	TGTGCCAGCACGGAACCGACAGGGACCGGGGAGCTGTTTTTT
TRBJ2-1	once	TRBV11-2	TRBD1	CASSAGPGQGIYNEQFF	TGTGCCAGCAGCGCCGGGCCGGGACAGGGTATTTACAATGAGCAGTTCTTC
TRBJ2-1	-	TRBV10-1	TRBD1	CASSEETTGAIDREQFF	TGCGCCAGCAGTGAGGAGACGACAGGGGCCATTGATAGAGAGCAGTTCTTC
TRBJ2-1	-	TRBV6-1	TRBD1	CASRGQGGNEQFF	TGTGCCAGCAGGGGACAGGGTGGGAATGAGCAGTTCTTC
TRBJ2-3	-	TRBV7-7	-	CASSPGSGSTDTQYF	TGTGCCAGCAGCCCGGGGAGCGGTAGCACAGATACGCAGTATTTT
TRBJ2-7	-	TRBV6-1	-	CASSGHTGYEQYF	TGTGCCAGCAGTGGACACACAGGCTACGAGCAGTACTTC
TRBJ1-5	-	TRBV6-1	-	CASILGHFNQPQHF	TGTGCCAGCATTTTAGGACACTTCAATCAGCCCCAGCATTTT
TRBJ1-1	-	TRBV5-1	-	CASSLEAGDTEAFF	TGCGCCAGCAGCTTGGAGGCGGGGGACACTGAAGCTTTCTTT
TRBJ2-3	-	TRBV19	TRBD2	CASAKRDITDTQYF	TGTGCCAGCGCCAAGCGGGATATCACAGATACGCAGTATTTT
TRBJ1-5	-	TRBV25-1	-	CASSAGGYQPQHF	TGTGCCAGCAGTGCCGGAGGGTATCAGCCCCAGCATTTT
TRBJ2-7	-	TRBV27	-	CASSSAGTYEQYF	TGTGCCAGCAGTTCCGCCGGGACCTACGAGCAGTACTTC
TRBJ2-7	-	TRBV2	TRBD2	CASRRGLAGGAYEQYF	TGTGCCAGCAGAAGAGGACTAGCGGGTGGGGCCTACGAGCAGTACTTC
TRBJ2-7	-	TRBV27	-	CASSFASKLSPGEQYF	TGTGCCAGCAGTTTCGCTAGCAAGTTATCTCCTGGCGAGCAGTACTTC
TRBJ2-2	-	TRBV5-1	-	CASSLGVFGQGNTGELFF	TGCGCCAGCAGCTTGGGCGTTTTTGGGCAGGGAAACACCGGGGAGCTGTTTTTT
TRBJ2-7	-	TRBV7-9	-	CASSLGGLDYEQYF	TGTGCCAGCAGCTTGGGGGGGCTAGACTACGAGCAGTACTTC
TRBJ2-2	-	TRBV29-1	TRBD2	CSVVGGREHTGELFF	TGCAGCGTTGTGGGCGGGCGGGAGCACACCGGGGAGCTGTTTTTT
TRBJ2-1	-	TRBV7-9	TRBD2	CASSSGGDEQFF	TGTGCCAGCAGCTCCGGGGGGGATGAGCAGTTCTTC
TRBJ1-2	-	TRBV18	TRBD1	CASSPRDRSKSSGYTF	TGTGCCAGCTCACCTAGGGACAGGTCCAAATCCTCTGGCTACACCTTC
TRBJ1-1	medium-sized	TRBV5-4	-	CASSLGTQSTEAFF	TGTGCCAGCAGCTTGGGGACACAAAGTACTGAAGCTTTCTTT
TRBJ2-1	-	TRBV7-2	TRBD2	CASSLSGSWVNEQFF	TGTGCCAGCAGCCTTAGCGGGAGCTGGGTAAATGAGCAGTTCTTC
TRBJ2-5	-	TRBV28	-	CASSSVEDQYF	TGTGCCAGCAGTTCCGTAGAGGACCAGTACTTC
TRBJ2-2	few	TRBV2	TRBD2	CASRTTGLATGELFF	TGTGCCAGCAGAACAACGGGACTAGCGACCGGGGAGCTGTTTTTT
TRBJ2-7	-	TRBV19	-	CASSISRRDTIYEQYF	TGTGCCAGTAGTATAAGTCGCCGAGATACGATCTACGAGCAGTACTTC
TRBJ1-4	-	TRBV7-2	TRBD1	CASSLGTARLFF	TGTGCCAGCAGCCTAGGGACAGCTCGACTGTTTTTT
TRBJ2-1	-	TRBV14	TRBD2	CASSQFLAGRLAGTYNEQFF	TGTGCCAGCAGCCAATTCTTGGCAGGAAGACTAGCGGGAACTTACAATGAGCAGTTCTTC
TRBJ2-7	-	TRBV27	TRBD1	CASSSLLFDRAYEQYF	TGTGCCAGCAGTTCCCTCCTTTTTGACAGGGCCTACGAGCAGTACTTC
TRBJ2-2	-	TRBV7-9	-	CASSLMAGTDTGELFF	TGTGCCAGCAGCTTAATGGCGGGTACGGACACCGGGGAGCTGTTTTTT
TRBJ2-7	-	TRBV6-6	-	CATRGGPYEQYF	TGTGCCACCCGCGGGGGCCCCTACGAGCAGTACTTC
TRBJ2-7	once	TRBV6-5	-	CASSYSGLPDYEQYF	TGTGCCAGCAGTTACTCGGGGCTACCGGACTACGAGCAGTACTTC
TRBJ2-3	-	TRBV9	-	CASTRGGGTDTQYF	TGTGCCAGCACCCGAGGGGGAGGCACAGATACGCAGTATTTT
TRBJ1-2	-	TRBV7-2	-	CASSLVQGFGYGYTF	TGTGCCAGCAGCTTAGTTCAGGGCTTCGGCTATGGCTACACCTTC
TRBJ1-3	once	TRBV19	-	CASSIGRTGNTIYF	TGTGCCAGTAGTATAGGGAGGACCGGAAACACCATATATTTT
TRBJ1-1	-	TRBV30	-	CAWIKRLNTEAFF	TGTGCCTGGATAAAGCGGCTGAACACTGAAGCTTTCTTT
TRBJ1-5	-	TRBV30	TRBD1	CAWSTTGTPPQHF	TGTGCCTGGAGTACGACAGGGACCCCCCCCCAGCATTTT
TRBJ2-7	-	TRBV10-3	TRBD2	CATRTSGSSYEQYF	TGTGCCACCAGGACTAGCGGGAGCTCCTACGAGCAGTACTTC
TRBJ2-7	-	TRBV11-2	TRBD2	CASSSLSGMSSYEQYF	TGTGCCAGCAGCTCCCTTAGCGGGATGAGCTCCTACGAGCAGTACTTC
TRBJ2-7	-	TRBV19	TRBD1	CASSRDRFSYEQYF	TGTGCCAGTAGCCGGGACAGGTTCTCCTACGAGCAGTACTTC
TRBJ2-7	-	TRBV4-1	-	CASSQEGRDEQYF	TGCGCCAGCAGCCAAGAAGGCAGGGACGAGCAGTACTTC
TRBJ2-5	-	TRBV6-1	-	CASNGGGGQETQYF	TGTGCCAGCAACGGAGGGGGGGGGCAAGAGACCCAGTACTTC
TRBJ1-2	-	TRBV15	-	CATSRAWGGAGGYTF	TGTGCCACCAGCAGAGCCTGGGGTGGGGCCGGGGGCTACACCTTC